The entry that follows covers one T cell receptor (beta chain) sequence. Other DNA sequences in this sample translate to the same CDR3. This specimen belongs to a study of cytomegalovirus exposure and HLA in healthy donors. Vbeta (60) and Jbeta (13) primers were used in the PCR. The method was immunoSEQ multiplex PCR; TCRdb's version includes in-frame clones alone and lacks a portion of them. Of about 170,000 clones detected, about three quarters appear once; the ten largest clones hold approximately 3.4%. Trimming cost V 5 bases and J 3 bases; bases outside gene matches: 6. The CDR3 runs to 14 residues. Germline-derived CDR1 and CDR2 are MDHEN and SYDVKM.

The sequencing sample was made of PBMCs. The source of this sequence is a female donor in good health and CMV-seronegative. The chain joins TRBV28 to TRBJ2-5; TRBD1 aligns across 7 bases. The DNA for the CDR3 is TGTGCCAGCAGTCCCCGAGGGGGCGAAGAGACCCAGTACTTC. Its translation: CASSPRGGEETQYF.